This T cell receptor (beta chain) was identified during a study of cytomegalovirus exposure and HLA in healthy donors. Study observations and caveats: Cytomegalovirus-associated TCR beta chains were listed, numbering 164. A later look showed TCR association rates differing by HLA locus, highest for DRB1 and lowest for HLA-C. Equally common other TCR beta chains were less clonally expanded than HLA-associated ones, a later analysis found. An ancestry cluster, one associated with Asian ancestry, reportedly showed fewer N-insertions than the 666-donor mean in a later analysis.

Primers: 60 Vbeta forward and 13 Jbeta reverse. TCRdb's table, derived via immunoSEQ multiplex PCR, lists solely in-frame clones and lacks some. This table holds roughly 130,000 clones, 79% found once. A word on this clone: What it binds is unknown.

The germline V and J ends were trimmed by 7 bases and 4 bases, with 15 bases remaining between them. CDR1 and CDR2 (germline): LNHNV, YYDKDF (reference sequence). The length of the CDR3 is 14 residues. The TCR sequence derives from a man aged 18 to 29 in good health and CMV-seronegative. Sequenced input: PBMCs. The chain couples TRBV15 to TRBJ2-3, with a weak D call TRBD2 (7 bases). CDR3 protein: CATIARGQADTQYF. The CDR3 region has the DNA TGTGCCACCATTGCGCGGGGGCAGGCAGATACGCAGTATTTT.